The T cell receptor (beta chain) described here comes from a study of blood T cell repertoires in COVID-19. Study summary: From the United States, Italy and Spain came samples of acute and convalescent COVID-19. PBMCs, B-cell-depleted T cells, or T cells provided the cDNA or gDNA that made up the material.

Trimming took off 3 bases at V and 5 bases at J, with 8 bases between the two ends. The CDR3 is 12 amino acids. The germline V gene encodes CDR1 DFQATT and CDR2 SNEGSKA (reference sequence). In the authors' methods: Reference gene primers were amplified, and this amplification served to estimate nucleated cell counts. The data were produced by immunoSEQ multiplex PCR, yet TCRdb's version contains in-frame clones alone and is incomplete. The D gene and trimming were derived from the DNA, and the V and J assignments and clone size from that table. The sample records some 160,000 clones, around 81% being singletons.

This TCR was recovered from a woman in her fifties or sixties with acute or convalescent COVID-19. The rearrangement uses TRBV20-1 and TRBJ2-1; a weak D match, TRBD1 (6 bases). The source material was peripheral blood. The CDR3 DNA follows: TGCAGTGCTAGTAAGGGGGACAATGAGCAGTTCTTC. It yields the protein CSASKGDNEQFF.